The 2 T cell receptor beta chains presented below share a single source sample, sequenced in a study of blood T cell repertoires in COVID-19. Assay: immunoSEQ multiplex PCR; the TCRdb copy retains only in-frame clones and omits some. The sample shows some 200,000 clones, roughly 90% of them seen only once. Sequenced material: PBMCs or T cells enriched from blood (not recorded which). The origin of the receptors is a woman aged 40 to 50 with acute COVID-19.

Only a few counts were recorded for this clone. At the DNA level, this CDR3 is encoded by other sequences in the same sample as well. The V call is TRBV5-1, the J call TRBJ1-6; 7 bases fit TRBD1. Losses at the gene ends were 0 bases for V and 7 bases for J; bases not matched to a gene: 1. CDR1 SGHRS and CDR2 YFSETQ come from the germline V gene. The CDR3 runs to 14 residues. The CDR3 loop reads CASSLDRGNSPLHF. DNA of the CDR3: TGCGCCAGCAGCTTGGACAGGGGCAATTCACCCCTCCACTTT.

The chain combines TRBV28 with TRBJ1-2, with D perhaps matching TRBD1 (5 bases). This CDR3 is built from 14 residues. CDR1 and CDR2 from the germline V gene are MDHEN and SYDVKM. V dropped 5 bases and J dropped 8 bases, with 18 bases sitting between them. The CDR3 spells CASSPLGGSGGYTF. The CDR3 nucleotides read TGTGCCAGCAGTCCATTGGGGGGGAGTGGCGGCTACACCTTC.